Presented here are 27 T cell receptor beta chains from one specimen sequenced in a study of blood T cell repertoires in COVID-19. Using immunoSEQ multiplex PCR, the repertoire was profiled, and TCRdb retains in-frame clones only, with some absent. This sample carries about 99,000 clones, just over 85% of them seen once, and the ten largest clones take 2.1%. Sequenced sample: peripheral blood. The receptors originated from a man in his forties or fifties with COVID-19, enrolled during active disease.

The chain couples TRBV19 to TRBJ2-1; possibly TRBD1 for D (6 bases). Trimming took off 2 bases at V and 7 bases at J, with 15 bases between the two ends. The CDR3 covers 15 residues. The germline V gene encodes CDR1 LNHDA and CDR2 SQIVND (reference sequence). The CDR3 DNA sequence: TGTGCCAGTAGTATATACAGGGCAGATTCAAATGAGCAGTTCTTC. This translates into CASSIYRADSNEQFF.

The chain recombines TRBV27 with TRBJ2-7; tentative D call: TRBD2 (6 bases). Germline V gene lookup returns CDR1 MNHEY and CDR2 SMNVEV (reference sequence). The V end lost 3 bases, the J end lost 7 bases, and 10 bases lay between the germline ends. There are 12 residues in the CDR3. CDR3 sequence reads: CASSFYGLEQYF. In nucleotides, the CDR3 is TGTGCCAGCAGTTTTTACGGACTAGAGCAGTACTTC.

The V gene is TRBV4-3, the J gene TRBJ2-7; tentatively, D is TRBD1 (6 bases). The germline V gene encodes CDR1 LGHNA and CDR2 YSLEER. The CDR3 is 15 amino acids. The V and J ends lost 0 bases and 4 bases respectively, with 13 bases between them. As DNA, the CDR3 is TGCGCCAGCAGCCAAGAATTACAGGGCTCTTACGAGCAGTACTTC. This codes for CASSQELQGSYEQYF.

This sequence joins TRBV30 and TRBJ2-7; 10 positions agree with TRBD1. Germline-derived CDR1 and CDR2 are GTSNPN and SVGIG (reference sequence). The CDR3 length is 13 residues. Trimming removed 1 base from V and 6 bases from J; junction bases left unmatched: 3. CDR3: CAWSGQGAGEQYF. The CDR3 nucleotides read TGTGCCTGGAGTGGACAGGGGGCGGGCGAGCAGTACTTC. Complete variable domain (other parts from reference TRBV30 and TRBJ2-7): SQTIHQWPATLVQPVGSPLSLECTVEGTSNPNLYWYRQAAGRGLQLLFYSVGIGQISSEVPQNLSASRPQDRQFILSSKKLLLSDSGFYLCAWSGQGAGEQYFGPGTRLTVT.

The V call is TRBV4-1, the J call TRBJ2-1; D gene unclear. Germline-derived CDR1 and CDR2 are MGHRA and YSYEKL. The CDR3 extends over 13 amino acids. The V gene lost 1 base and the J gene lost 7 bases, with 8 bases spanning the gap. Here the CDR3 reads CASSQGGPNEQFF. The CDR3 bases are TGCGCCAGCAGCCAAGGCGGTCCAAATGAGCAGTTCTTC.

This clone was detected once. J is TRBJ2-6 and V is TRBV6-1, with D possibly matching TRBD1 (5 bases). The V and J ends lost 1 base and 1 base respectively, with 11 bases between them. The CDR3 runs to 17 residues. Per germline, CDR1 MNHNS and CDR2 SASEGT. CDR3 sequence (DNA): TGTGCCAGCAGTGAAGAAGTTGGGGCGTCTGGGGCCAACGTCCTGACTTTC. This sequence encodes CASSEEVGASGANVLTF.

At least ten counts were recorded for this clone. The J gene is TRBJ1-2, the V gene TRBV3-1 (or the pseudogene TRBV3-2); D may be TRBD1 (6 bases). There are 16 residues in the CDR3. The germline V gene has CDR1 LGHDT and CDR2 YNNKEL (reference sequence). Trimming shortened V by 3 bases and J by 5 bases, and 19 bases separated the two germline ends. The CDR3 region has the DNA TGTGCCAGCAGCCACGAGGGGGGGCTGGGTATTTATGGCTACACCTTC. Encoded protein: CASSHEGGLGIYGYTF.

The chain is built from TRBV6-2 or TRBV6-3 and TRBJ2-7, with D perhaps TRBD2 (7 bases). V dropped 2 bases and J dropped 2 bases, with 13 bases sitting between them. This CDR3 is built from 15 residues. Germline CDR1 and CDR2: MNHEY and SVGEGT. The DNA for the CDR3 is TGTGCCAGCAGTTACGGGGGGGCAGTCGCCTACGAGCAGTACTTC. Translated: CASSYGGAVAYEQYF.

J is TRBJ2-1 and V is TRBV13; 8 bases map to TRBD2. Germline CDR1 is PRHDT and CDR2 is FYEKMQ (reference sequence). The CDR3 is 17 residues long. V was pared by 0 bases and J by 7 bases, with 11 bases of the junction left unmatched. The CDR3 DNA reads as TGTGCCAGCAGCTTAGGCCCCGCGGGGGGAGGAATGAATGAGCAGTTCTTC. The encoded protein is CASSLGPAGGGMNEQFF.

The chain has TRBV11-2 and TRBJ1-6; possibly TRBD1 for D (6 bases). The CDR3 runs to 16 residues. In germline, CDR1 is SGHAT, CDR2 FQNNGV. Trimming cost V 3 bases and J 10 bases, with 19 bases left between them. CDR3: CASSFKGQMEGSPLHF. As DNA, the CDR3 is TGTGCCAGCAGCTTCAAGGGACAAATGGAAGGATCACCCCTCCACTTT.

Concerning this clone itself: At one end, the junction sequence differs from germline, possibly due to a read error. CDR3 protein: CASSLARGSYEQYF. Written as DNA, the CDR3 is TGTGCTAGCAGCTTAGCTAGGGGATCCTACGAGCAGTACTTC. The chain couples TRBV7-7 to TRBJ2-7; D might be TRBD1 (5 bases). The CDR3 spans 14 residues. Germline CDR1 SSHAT, CDR2 FNYEAQ (reference sequence).

The CDR3 region is CASGGQGGHYGYTF. The CDR3 DNA reads TGTGCCAGCGGCGGGCAGGGAGGGCACTATGGCTACACCTTC. The rearrangement uses TRBV7-8 and TRBJ1-2, with D possibly matching TRBD1 (5 bases). The germline V and J ends were trimmed by 8 bases and 3 bases, with 16 bases remaining between them. CDR1 is SGHVS, CDR2 FQNEAQ, per germline. This CDR3 comprises 14 residues.

This chain connects TRBV10-2 to TRBJ1-4; perhaps TRBD1 as D (5 bases). CDR3 length: 16 amino acids. From germline, CDR1 is WSHSY and CDR2 SAAADI. The V end was cut by 3 bases, the J end by 2 bases, with 13 bases between. The CDR3 here is CASSDLRGGTNEKLFF. DNA of the CDR3: TGCGCCAGCAGTGACCTGAGGGGAGGCACTAATGAAAAACTGTTTTTT.

The chain carries TRBV4-1 and TRBJ1-2, with 8 nucleotides matching TRBD1. This CDR3 is built from 13 residues. J gave up 7 bases and V 4 bases, and 5 bases lay outside the gene matches. Per germline, CDR1 MGHRA and CDR2 YSYEKL. The CDR3 nucleotides are TGCGCCAGCAGCCGAGACAGGGGCCTTGGCTACACCTTC. It codes for CASSRDRGLGYTF.

The chain employs TRBV5-4 and TRBJ1-2, with a tentative D call TRBD1 (6 bases). CDR1 and CDR2 (germline): SGHNT, YYREEE (reference sequence). The CDR3 contains 13 residues. V was shortened by 0 bases and J by 7 bases, with 10 bases between the two germline ends. The CDR3 loop reads CASSLAAGAGYTF. Here the CDR3 DNA reads TGTGCCAGCAGCTTGGCCGCGGGGGCTGGCTACACCTTC.

The chain is built from TRBV7-9 and TRBJ1-1; perhaps TRBD1 as D (6 bases). V shed 2 bases and J shed 5 bases, with 12 bases lying between them. This CDR3 is 14 amino acids long. The germline CDR1 and CDR2 sequences are SEHNR and FQNEAQ (reference sequence). DNA for the CDR3: TGTGCCAGCAGCTTAAGCAGGGGATCAACTGAAGCTTTCTTT. Amino acids: CASSLSRGSTEAFF.

The V call is TRBV2, the J call TRBJ2-7; D is possibly TRBD2 (6 bases). CDR1 and CDR2 from the germline V gene are SNHLY and FYNNEI. The CDR3 is 15 amino acids. Trimming took off 2 bases at V and 7 bases at J, with 18 bases between the two ends. The chain's CDR3 is CASSESGVGTWEQYF. The CDR3 DNA is TGTGCCAGCAGTGAATCGGGGGTCGGAACTTGGGAGCAGTACTTC.

The rearrangement joins TRBV5-6 to TRBJ1-3; maybe TRBD1 (5 bases). The CDR3 length is 13 residues. Between the trimmed V and J ends, which lost 7 bases and 4 bases, there was a span of 12 bases. Per germline, CDR1 SGHDT and CDR2 YYEEEE. CDR3 coding DNA: TGTGCCAGCGGCAGGGAGGTCGGAAACACCATATATTTT. It yields the protein CASGREVGNTIYF.

The chain uses TRBV18 and TRBJ1-5; 11 bases map to TRBD1. Germline lookup yields CDR1 KGHSH and CDR2 LQKENI. This CDR3 is 15 amino acids long. The V segment lost 3 bases and the J segment 6 bases; nucleotides outside the gene matches: 4. The CDR3 DNA sequence: TGTGCCAGCTCACCGCCCGGGACAGGGGGTCAGCCCCAGCATTTT. This sequence encodes CASSPPGTGGQPQHF.

V and J are TRBV19 and TRBJ2-7, with 9 bases fitting TRBD1. The length of the CDR3 is 15 residues. V lost 3 bases to trimming and J lost 2 bases; unmatched junction nucleotides: 5. Germline CDR1 reads LNHDA; CDR2 reads SQIVND (reference sequence). CDR3: CASSIAGQGPYEQYF. CDR3 in DNA: TGTGCCAGTAGTATTGCGGGACAGGGACCCTACGAGCAGTACTTC.

This clone is labeled as medium-sized. The CDR3 DNA is TGTGCCAGCACCCCTTTATGGACAGGAAGCACCGGGGAGCTGTTTTTT. Translation: CASTPLWTGSTGELFF. The J gene is TRBJ2-2, the V gene TRBV7-9, with 7 bases matching TRBD1. The length of the CDR3 is 16 residues. V shed 7 bases, J shed 4 bases, and the junction held 12 bases outside the gene matches. Germline CDR1 SEHNR, CDR2 FQNEAQ (reference sequence).

This clone was observed a few times. The CDR3: CASSPPGQGYYEQYF. In DNA, the CDR3 is TGTGCCAGCAGCCCCCCGGGACAGGGGTACTACGAGCAGTACTTC. V gene TRBV28 combines with J gene TRBJ2-7, with TRBD1 matching over 10 bases. V trimming: 6 bases; J trimming: 3 bases; junction bases outside the gene matches: 8. The length of the CDR3 is 15 residues. CDR1 and CDR2 from the germline V gene are MDHEN and SYDVKM.

V usage is TRBV4-1 and J usage is TRBJ2-1; 8 nucleotides line up with TRBD1. CDR3 length: 16 residues. The V gene's germline CDR1 is MGHRA and CDR2 YSYEKL. After removal of 2 bases from V and 4 bases from J, the junction contained 7 bases not matched to a gene. For the CDR3, the DNA is TGCGCCAGCAGCCAACCAGGACAGGGACCTTACAATGAGCAGTTCTTC. Its translation is CASSQPGQGPYNEQFF.

The chain employs TRBV7-9 and TRBJ1-1, with D perhaps TRBD1 (6 bases). Per germline, CDR1 SEHNR and CDR2 FQNEAQ (reference sequence). The V end was cut by 1 base, the J end by 5 bases, with 17 bases between. The CDR3 has 16 residues. CDR3: CASSLGSGVLGTEAFF. The CDR3 DNA follows: TGTGCCAGCAGCTTAGGTTCAGGGGTATTAGGGACTGAAGCTTTCTTT.

A single count supports this clone. V gene TRBV5-1 combines with J gene TRBJ1-3; D not certain. Trimming stripped 0 bases from V and 1 base from J, with 5 bases between. The CDR3 has 14 residues. Germline values: CDR1 SGHRS, CDR2 YFSETQ. This CDR3 reads CASSLDQSGNTIYF. Here the CDR3 DNA reads TGCGCCAGCAGCTTGGACCAGTCTGGAAACACCATATATTTT.

The V and J genes are TRBV6-4 and TRBJ2-3; 8 nucleotides agree with TRBD2. The CDR3 sequence is 18 residues long. Germline loops: CDR1 MRHNA, CDR2 SNTAGT. J lost 3 bases, V lost 0 bases, and 11 bases had no gene match. The CDR3: CASSDSVGTSGGTDTQYF. The CDR3 DNA reads as TGTGCCAGCAGTGACTCGGTGGGAACTAGCGGTGGAACAGATACGCAGTATTTT.

The rearrangement links TRBV30 to TRBJ2-1, with unresolved D. Germline V gives CDR1 GTSNPN, CDR2 SVGIG (reference sequence). V was pared by 0 bases and J by 8 bases, with 11 bases between. There are 13 residues in the CDR3. In nucleotides, the CDR3 is TGTGCCTGGAGTGTACTTCCCGAGGATGAGCAGTTCTTC. Amino acid sequence: CAWSVLPEDEQFF.